The TCR beta chain under discussion was sequenced for a study of blood T cell repertoires in COVID-19. Data came from immunoSEQ multiplex PCR; TCRdb stores just in-frame clones and leaves some out. Among 150,000 to 200,000 clones listed, around 77% were seen once. Sequences were obtained from peripheral blood. The receptor was derived from a man in his sixties with active or convalescent COVID-19.

DNA of the CDR3: TGTGCCAGCAGTTTATTACCGGGGGGCCCCTCCTACGAGCAGTACTTC. The encoded protein is CASSLLPGGPSYEQYF. The chain employs TRBV27 and TRBJ2-5, with D perhaps TRBD2 (7 bases). The J call may be mistaken, given a closer DNA end match to TRBJ2-7. The CDR3 has 16 amino acids. Germline CDR1 and CDR2: MNHEY and SMNVEV (reference sequence).